This T cell receptor beta chain was captured in a study of blood T cells in healthy people across ages. Study-wide results and caveats: Long-lived donors carried more naive CD4+ cells and greater diversity than aged donors. TCR beta diversity, measured per million T cells, fell in a roughly linear way with age.

A word on this clonotype: No antigen is known for it.

PCR was performed a second time for roughly 7 to 12 cycles using a sample-barcoded 5' primer and a J-beta primer mix. TCRdb called the 5' RACE reads again in MiXCR, with one record for every CDR3 protein. The sample lists 1.8 million or so distinct CDR3 sequences; roughly two fifths were seen once. Sequenced material: blood. The sequence came from a human donor in good health.

CDR3 nucleotide sequence: TGCAGTGCTAGTTCCGGGACAGACTATGGCTACACCTTC. Its translation: CSASSGTDYGYTF. V usage is TRBV20-1 and J usage is TRBJ1-2; 7 bases are shared with TRBD1. Germline V gene sequence: CDR1 DFQATT, CDR2 SNEGSKA (reference sequence). The ends lost 3 bases at V and 3 bases at J; junction bases unmatched: 4. The CDR3 has 13 residues.